What follows are 31 T cell receptor beta chains derived from one specimen sequenced in a study of T cells expressing NK-cell markers. TCRdb reprocessed the 5' RACE reads; each CDR3 protein has one entry and no DNA is given. The table for this sample gives about 150,000 distinct CDR3 sequences. Input material: blood T cells: a sorted CD56 or NKG2C T cell subset, CD4+ or CD8+ T cells, or bulk PBMC T cells (not recorded which). These receptors came from a man aged 18-30 years in good health.

The rearrangement joins TRBV19 to TRBJ2-1; lacking DNA, the TRBD2 call made by TCRdb goes unchecked. CDR3 size: 16 residues. Germline V gene data show CDR1 as LNHDA and CDR2 as SQIVND (reference sequence). CDR3 sequence: CASSPRRPGGPNEQFF.

This chain joins TRBV9 and TRBJ2-2. Germline values: CDR1 SGDLS, CDR2 YYNGEE. The CDR3 runs to 13 residues. The CDR3 region is CASTGHGTGELFF.

This chain uses TRBV6-6 with TRBJ1-5. The germline V gene has CDR1 MNHNY and CDR2 SVGAGI (reference sequence). The CDR3 covers 13 residues. The CDR3 sequence is CASSSGPHRPQHF.

The chain is built from TRBV7-8 and TRBJ1-2; TCRdb's D gene call, TRBD1, goes unchecked for lack of DNA. This CDR3 is built from 16 residues. Germline CDR1 SGHVS, CDR2 FQNEAQ. The CDR3 here is CASSPYRAGSNYGYTF.

The chain uses TRBV3-1 and TRBJ1-2; TCRdb indicates TRBD1, and absent DNA this call remains unverified. CDR3 length equals 14 residues. Per the germline V gene, CDR1 is LGHDT and CDR2 is YNNKEL (reference sequence). The CDR3 loop reads CASSQVGTRDGYTF.

The chain joins TRBV6-5 to TRBJ2-1; TCRdb's D gene call, TRBD2, goes unchecked for lack of DNA. Per germline, CDR1 MNHEY and CDR2 SVGAGI. CDR3 size: 15 residues. The CDR3 sequence is CASSLGLAGSYEQFF.

The CDR3 protein is CAWNTGGPGELFF. The rearrangement links TRBV30 to TRBJ2-2; the D gene TCRdb calls, TRBD2, cannot be checked with no DNA. Looked up from germline, CDR1 is GTSNPN and CDR2 is SVGIG (reference sequence). The CDR3 spans 13 residues.

The chain combines TRBV10-2 with TRBJ1-1; TCRdb names TRBD1, which stays unverified in the absence of DNA. The CDR3 runs to 14 residues. The germline V gene encodes CDR1 WSHSY and CDR2 SAAADI. CDR3 sequence reads: CASSAFPANTEAFF.

The genes are TRBV7-6 and TRBJ2-3; the TCRdb D gene call, TRBD2, has no DNA to confirm it. CDR3 length equals 15 residues. CDR1 and CDR2 (germline): SGHVS, FNYEAQ. The CDR3 region is CASSSPSGETDTQYF.

CDR3 residues: CAGSTGGADYGYTF. This chain uses TRBV12-5 with TRBJ1-2; absent DNA, TCRdb's TRBD1 call cannot be checked. The CDR3 length is 14 residues. Germline V CDR1 and CDR2: LGHNT, FRNRAP.

This chain connects TRBV7-2 to TRBJ2-7; checking the TCRdb D call of TRBD2 is not possible without DNA. Per the germline V gene, CDR1 is SGHTA and CDR2 is FQGNSA. The CDR3 sequence is 13 residues long. The chain's CDR3 is CASSLTTSAEQYF.

The chain recombines TRBV12-3 or TRBV12-4 with TRBJ2-5; TCRdb names TRBD1, which stays unverified in the absence of DNA. This CDR3 comprises 13 residues. CDR3 sequence: CASGDRGPETQYF.

CDR3 amino acids: CASSVISNQPQHF. The J gene is TRBJ1-5, the V gene TRBV19. The CDR3 spans 13 residues. The germline CDR1 and CDR2 sequences are LNHDA and SQIVND (reference sequence).

This chain uses TRBV28 with TRBJ2-5; TCRdb lists TRBD1, though no DNA is available to test this call. This CDR3 region has 14 residues. Per germline, CDR1 MDHEN and CDR2 SYDVKM. The CDR3 spells CASSFPGSQETQYF.

This chain links TRBV20-1 with TRBJ2-5. Looked up from germline, CDR1 is DFQATT and CDR2 is SNEGSKA (reference sequence). This CDR3 is 15 amino acids long. The chain's CDR3 is CSARDPKEVWETQYF.

V is TRBV20-1 and J is TRBJ1-1. The CDR3 extends over 17 amino acids. Per germline, CDR1 DFQATT and CDR2 SNEGSKA (reference sequence). The CDR3 is CSARDFSAADVNTEAFF.

The V and J genes are TRBV12-3 or TRBV12-4 and TRBJ1-1; TCRdb picks TRBD1, but there is no DNA to check that call. The CDR3 totals 13 residues. The CDR3 is CASSRTSGEEAFF.

This chain uses TRBV6-2 or TRBV6-3 with TRBJ2-3; TCRdb outputs TRBD2, but without DNA this stays unchecked. CDR3 length: 21 amino acids. Germline CDR1 reads MNHEY; CDR2 reads SVGEGT. Here the CDR3 reads CASSHPGLAGDEGTSTDTQYF.

The V and J genes are TRBV4-1 and TRBJ2-3; the D call of TRBD1 rests on TCRdb alone, since no DNA is present to check it. The length of the CDR3 is 17 residues. Germline CDR1 and CDR2: MGHRA and YSYEKL. CDR3: CASSQGGGVDWGDTQYF.

The chain links TRBV7-8 to TRBJ2-1; TCRdb proposes TRBD2, but this gene call is untestable without DNA. The CDR3 has 14 amino acids. Germline CDR1 SGHVS, CDR2 FQNEAQ. This CDR3 reads CASNLGLAVNEQFF.

The genes are TRBV6-2 or TRBV6-3 and TRBJ1-1; with no DNA, the TCRdb D assignment of TRBD1 cannot be verified. The CDR3 sequence is 16 residues long. Germline loops: CDR1 MNHEY, CDR2 SVGEGT. CDR3 sequence reads: CASSYLTGTEHTEAFF.

CDR3 region: CASSYARTDTQYF. This chain links TRBV6-5 with TRBJ2-3. The CDR3 length is 13 residues. Germline CDR1 is MNHEY and CDR2 is SVGAGI.

The chain couples TRBV4-2 to TRBJ2-1; absent DNA, TCRdb's TRBD2 call cannot be checked. CDR1 and CDR2 (germline): LGHNA, YNFKEQ. The CDR3 runs to 16 residues. CDR3 sequence reads: CASSSLESSGIEEQFF.

The chain carries TRBV4-3 and TRBJ2-2; the D call of TRBD2 rests on TCRdb alone, since no DNA is present to check it. The CDR3 loop spans 18 amino acids. Germline V CDR1 and CDR2: LGHNA, YSLEER. The CDR3 sequence is CASRYVGFEGVKTGELFF.

The chain has TRBV10-3 and TRBJ1-1. This CDR3 comprises 14 residues. CDR1 is ENHRY and CDR2 is SYGVKD in the germline V gene. CDR3: CAIYSGVGNTEAFF.

The J gene is TRBJ2-7, the V gene TRBV6-2 or TRBV6-3; TCRdb indicates TRBD2, and absent DNA this call remains unverified. This CDR3 contains 15 residues. Germline V lookup: CDR1 MNHEY, CDR2 SVGEGT. The CDR3: CASIGTSGTDYEQYF.

This chain joins TRBV6-2 or TRBV6-3 and TRBJ2-7. Per germline, CDR1 MNHEY and CDR2 SVGEGT. The CDR3 sequence is 12 residues long. The CDR3 loop reads CANLHTTYEQYF.

The rearrangement joins TRBV6-2 or TRBV6-3 to TRBJ2-3. In germline, CDR1 is MNHEY, CDR2 SVGEGT. The CDR3 runs 16 residues. CDR3: CASSYGSGPSTDTQYF.

The chain uses TRBV9 and TRBJ2-7; TCRdb lists TRBD2, though no DNA is available to test this call. Germline V gene data show CDR1 as SGDLS and CDR2 as YYNGEE. CDR3 length: 14 amino acids. CDR3 residues: CASGTSGETYEQYF.

V is TRBV29-1 and J is TRBJ1-2. Germline V lookup: CDR1 SQVTM, CDR2 ANQGSEA. This CDR3 is 11 amino acids long. CDR3 in amino acids: CSVARQYGYTF.

The genes are TRBV7-9 and TRBJ1-2; TCRdb names TRBD1, which stays unverified in the absence of DNA. The CDR3 is 15 residues long. Germline V gene data show CDR1 as SEHNR and CDR2 as FQNEAQ (reference sequence). This CDR3 is CASSPWEGQASRYTF.